These 23 T cell receptor beta chains share one sample of origin, sequenced in a study of T cell changes during pregnancy in multiple sclerosis. Assay used: immunoSEQ multiplex PCR; TCRdb lists only in-frame clones, some missing. The sample consists of more than 30,000 clones, 90% of them appearing once. The specimen was CD4+ T cells from peripheral blood mononuclear cells, collected in the third trimester of pregnancy. These receptors were obtained from a female donor in good health, enrolled as a control in a pregnancy study.

This clone was found a few times. The J gene is TRBJ1-2, the V gene TRBV16; unclear D gene. The V gene lost 3 bases and the J gene lost 4 bases, with 3 bases spanning the gap. Germline V gene lookup returns CDR1 KGHSY and CDR2 FQNENV. The CDR3 runs to 11 residues. CDR3 residues: CASSQSYGYTF. In DNA, the CDR3 is TGTGCCAGCAGCCAGAGCTATGGCTACACCTTC.

This rearrangement joins TRBV30 to TRBJ1-5, with D maybe TRBD1 (6 bases). This CDR3 comprises 14 residues. The germline gives CDR1 GTSNPN, CDR2 SVGIG (reference sequence). V was shortened by 0 bases and J by 2 bases, with 8 bases between the two germline ends. CDR3 region: CAWSVAGGNQPQHF. The CDR3 region has the DNA TGTGCCTGGAGTGTAGCAGGGGGCAATCAGCCCCAGCATTTT.

The chain is built from TRBV27 and TRBJ2-2; 8 bases agree with TRBD2. Germline loops: CDR1 MNHEY, CDR2 SMNVEV (reference sequence). The CDR3 spans 17 residues. J gave up 4 bases and V 2 bases, and 9 bases lay outside the gene matches. Here the CDR3 DNA reads TGTGCCAGCAGTTTACGGGGGGGGGCCTACTCCACCGGGGAGCTGTTTTTT. This codes for CASSLRGGAYSTGELFF.

The J gene is TRBJ1-6, the V gene TRBV23-1, with 10 bases matching TRBD1. TRBV23-1 is treated as an ORF (open reading frame) with a function not yet certain. The CDR3 loop spans 20 amino acids. J was trimmed by 1 base and V by 4 bases; bases with no gene match: 13. The CDR3 nucleotides read TGCGCCAGCAGTCCGCCGATCCCTAGGACAGGGGGATCCTATAATTCACCCCTCCACTTT. Residues: CASSPPIPRTGGSYNSPLHF.

The chain has TRBV7-2 and TRBJ2-7; D is unclear. Trimming took 1 base from V and 0 from J, leaving 10 bases between them. Germline assignment: CDR1 SGHTA and CDR2 FQGNSA. The CDR3 is 15 residues long. DNA of the CDR3: TGTGCCAGCAGCTTAGTGCAGGCCCCCTCCTACGAGCAGTACTTC. Amino acid sequence: CASSLVQAPSYEQYF.

This chain joins TRBV7-9 and TRBJ1-2; D is perhaps TRBD1 (6 bases). V was cut by 5 bases and J by 2 bases, with 9 bases left in between. This CDR3 contains 13 residues. From germline, CDR1 is SEHNR and CDR2 FQNEAQ (reference sequence). This CDR3 reads CASSPQGNYGYTF. The CDR3 coding sequence is TGTGCCAGCAGCCCACAGGGAAACTATGGCTACACCTTC. Drawing the rest from reference TRBV7-9 and TRBJ1-2, the complete variable domain is DTGVSQNPRHKITKRGQNVTFRCDPISEHNRLYWYRQTLGQGPEFLTYFQNEAQLEKSRLLSDRFSAERPKGSFSTLEIQRTEQGDSAMYLCASSPQGNYGYTFGSGTRLTVV.

This clone appeared once. The chain couples TRBV5-1 to TRBJ2-2; TRBD2 aligns across 8 bases. Germline V gene sequence: CDR1 SGHRS, CDR2 YFSETQ. The J segment lost 7 bases and the V segment lost 0 bases, leaving 8 bases of the junction unmatched. There are 16 residues in the CDR3. The CDR3 DNA sequence: TGCGCCAGCAGCTTGGGTCAGCGGGGGCTCGGCGGGGAGCTGTTTTTT. Encoded protein: CASSLGQRGLGGELFF. Filled out from reference TRBV5-1 and TRBJ2-2, the complete variable domain reads KAGVTQTPRYLIKTRGQQVTLSCSPISGHRSVSWYQQTPGQGLQFLFEYFSETQRNKGNFPGRFSGRQFSNSRSEMNVSTLELGDSALYLCASSLGQRGLGGELFFGEGSRLTVL.

As DNA, the CDR3 is TGTGCCAGCAGTGAGGACGGGGGGCAGAAAGAGACCCAGTACTTC. It translates to CASSEDGGQKETQYF. The chain links TRBV2 to TRBJ2-5, with TRBD2 as a possible D gene (7 bases). Germline V gene lookup returns CDR1 SNHLY and CDR2 FYNNEI. The germline V and J ends were trimmed by 3 bases and 3 bases, with 14 bases remaining between them. The CDR3 contains 15 residues.

The rearrangement uses TRBV5-8 and TRBJ2-4; D is possibly TRBD2 (5 bases). V was cut by 4 bases and J by 0 bases, with 11 bases left in between. The CDR3 loop spans 15 amino acids. CDR1 is SGHTS and CDR2 is YDEGEE in the germline V gene. CDR3 amino acids: CASSRGHSAKNIQYF. CDR3 coding DNA: TGTGCCAGCAGCCGGGGTCACTCAGCCAAAAACATTCAGTACTTC. The full variable domain, with the rest looked up from reference TRBV5-8 and TRBJ2-4, is EAGVTQSPTHLIKTRGQQATLRCSPISGHTSVYWYQQALGLGLQFLLWYDEGEERNRGNFPPRFSGRQFPNYSSELNVNALELEDSALYLCASSRGHSAKNIQYFGAGTRLSVL.

This chain connects TRBV28 to TRBJ2-1, with D maybe TRBD2 (6 bases). Looked up from germline, CDR1 is MDHEN and CDR2 is SYDVKM. The V end lost 3 bases, the J end lost 12 bases, and 21 bases lay between the germline ends. The CDR3 is 15 amino acids. The chain's CDR3 is CASSLSGTVTRGQFF. Here the CDR3 DNA reads TGTGCCAGCAGTTTGTCCGGGACTGTTACAAGGGGGCAGTTCTTC.

CDR3 sequence reads: CAWSVGTGTNTEAFF. CDR3 nucleotides: TGTGCCTGGAGTGTAGGCACAGGGACGAACACTGAAGCTTTCTTT. The chain is built from TRBV30 and TRBJ1-1; D might be TRBD1 (6 bases). CDR1 and CDR2 from the germline V gene are GTSNPN and SVGIG (reference sequence). V was clipped by 0 bases and J by 1 base, with 12 bases between them. This CDR3 region has 15 residues.

The J gene is TRBJ2-1, the V gene TRBV6-6, with 10 bases identical to TRBD2. This CDR3 comprises 16 residues. Trimming removed 5 bases from V and 9 bases from J; junction bases left unmatched: 13. CDR1 and CDR2 (germline): MNHNY, SVGAGI (reference sequence). CDR3 DNA sequence: TGTGCCAGCAGTCCCCCCGGGCTAGCGGGGGACGGTGAGCAGTTCTTC. Encoded protein: CASSPPGLAGDGEQFF.

The V and J genes are TRBV4-3 and TRBJ1-2; no clear D gene. V lost 1 base and J 5 bases, leaving 11 bases between the germline ends. The CDR3 contains 14 residues. Germline-derived CDR1 and CDR2 are LGHNA and YSLEER. DNA of the CDR3: TGCGCCAGCAGCCAAGTCGGGGTGGGGTATGGCTACACCTTC. Translated, it gives CASSQVGVGYGYTF.

The chain couples TRBV28 to TRBJ2-4, with D possibly TRBD2 on 6 matching bases. CDR3 length: 16 residues. Trimming stripped 5 bases from V and 2 bases from J, with 16 bases between. Germline loops: CDR1 MDHEN, CDR2 SYDVKM. CDR3 sequence: CASSPSGRDSKNIQYF. As DNA, the CDR3 is TGTGCCAGCAGTCCGTCGGGGCGGGACTCCAAAAACATTCAGTACTTC.

The rearrangement joins TRBV6-4 to TRBJ2-7; possible D gene TRBD2, 6 bases. The germline CDR1 and CDR2 sequences are MRHNA and SNTAGT. This CDR3 contains 15 residues. The V end lost 10 bases, the J end lost 3 bases, and 22 bases lay between the germline ends. DNA of the CDR3: TGTGCCACGGAGGGTAGGGCTAAAGTCCACTACGAGCAGTACTTC. Its protein product is CATEGRAKVHYEQYF.

The chain employs TRBV6-1 and TRBJ2-3; 11 bases are shared with TRBD2. The germline gives CDR1 MNHNS, CDR2 SASEGT. V gave up 2 bases and J gave up 0 bases; unmatched junction bases: 1. This CDR3 contains 16 residues. The chain's CDR3 is CASSERTSGSTDTQYF. Written as DNA, the CDR3 is TGTGCCAGCAGTGAAAGGACTAGCGGGAGCACAGATACGCAGTATTTT.

The J gene is TRBJ2-7, the V gene TRBV5-1; 14 bases fit TRBD2. The V gene's germline CDR1 is SGHRS and CDR2 YFSETQ. The CDR3 spans 15 residues. The ends lost 4 bases at V and 13 bases at J; junction bases unmatched: 13. The CDR3 reads CASSPGLAGGPEKYF. The CDR3 DNA sequence: TGCGCCAGCAGCCCAGGACTAGCGGGGGGCCCGGAAAAATACTTC. The whole variable domain, filled in from reference TRBV5-1 and TRBJ2-7, reads KAGVTQTPRYLIKTRGQQVTLSCSPISGHRSVSWYQQTPGQGLQFLFEYFSETQRNKGNFPGRFSGRQFSNSRSEMNVSTLELGDSALYLCASSPGLAGGPEKYFGPGTRLTVT.

The chain has TRBV30 and TRBJ2-7; TRBD2 matches at 7 bases. The V and J ends lost 0 bases and 4 bases, in that order; junction bases with no gene match: 9. Germline V gene sequence: CDR1 GTSNPN, CDR2 SVGIG (reference sequence). The CDR3 contains 15 residues. In DNA, the CDR3 is TGTGCCTGGAGTGTAATGGCGGCCGGGGGGTACGAGCAGTACTTC. It yields the protein CAWSVMAAGGYEQYF. The entire variable domain, with the rest obtained from reference TRBV30 and TRBJ2-7, is as follows: SQTIHQWPATLVQPVGSPLSLECTVEGTSNPNLYWYRQAAGRGLQLLFYSVGIGQISSEVPQNLSASRPQDRQFILSSKKLLLSDSGFYLCAWSVMAAGGYEQYFGPGTRLTVT.

V gene TRBV2 combines with J gene TRBJ2-7, with 9 bases identical to TRBD2. The CDR3 extends over 16 amino acids. Germline CDR1 reads SNHLY; CDR2 reads FYNNEI. The trim removed 0 bases at V and 3 bases at J, leaving 6 bases unmatched. The CDR3 sequence: CASSEAGLAGNYEQYF. CDR3 in DNA: TGTGCCAGCAGTGAAGCCGGCCTAGCGGGAAACTACGAGCAGTACTTC.

The chain couples TRBV29-1 to TRBJ1-2; TRBD1 matches at 7 bases. CDR3 size: 13 residues. Germline V gives CDR1 SQVTM, CDR2 ANQGSEA. With 2 bases clipped from V and 5 bases from J, the junction kept 5 bases outside the gene matches. The CDR3 coding sequence is TGCAGCGTTGAAAGGGGGCGGGCTTATGGCTACACCTTC. Amino acids: CSVERGRAYGYTF.

This rearrangement joins TRBV29-1 to TRBJ1-2; unclear D gene. The CDR3 loop spans 11 amino acids. V lost 3 bases and J lost 6, with 8 bases in between. Germline CDR1 is SQVTM and CDR2 is ANQGSEA. The CDR3: CSVDGVDGYTF. CDR3 bases: TGCAGCGTTGACGGAGTAGATGGCTACACCTTC. The whole variable domain, remainder taken from reference TRBV29-1 and TRBJ1-2, is SAVISQKPSRDICQRGTSLTIQCQVDSQVTMMFWYRQQPGQSLTLIATANQGSEATYESGFVIDKFPISRPNLTFSTLTVSNMSPEDSSIYLCSVDGVDGYTFGSGTRLTVV.

The rearrangement uses TRBV6-1 and TRBJ1-5; D may be TRBD1 (5 bases). The CDR3 length is 14 residues. CDR1 and CDR2 (germline): MNHNS, SASEGT. Trimming cost V 4 bases and J 4 bases, with 11 bases left between them. CDR3 amino acids: CASSVASGNQPQHF. The CDR3 DNA reads TGTGCCAGCAGTGTCGCGTCAGGGAATCAGCCCCAGCATTTT.

V gene TRBV6-1 combines with J gene TRBJ2-3, with 9 bases matching TRBD2. This CDR3 comprises 14 residues. CDR1 is MNHNS and CDR2 is SASEGT in the germline V gene. The V and J ends lost 4 bases and 6 bases, in that order; junction bases with no gene match: 5. In nucleotides, the CDR3 is TGTGCCAGCAGTGTGATAGCGGGAGTGGATACGCAGTATTTT. It is translated as CASSVIAGVDTQYF.